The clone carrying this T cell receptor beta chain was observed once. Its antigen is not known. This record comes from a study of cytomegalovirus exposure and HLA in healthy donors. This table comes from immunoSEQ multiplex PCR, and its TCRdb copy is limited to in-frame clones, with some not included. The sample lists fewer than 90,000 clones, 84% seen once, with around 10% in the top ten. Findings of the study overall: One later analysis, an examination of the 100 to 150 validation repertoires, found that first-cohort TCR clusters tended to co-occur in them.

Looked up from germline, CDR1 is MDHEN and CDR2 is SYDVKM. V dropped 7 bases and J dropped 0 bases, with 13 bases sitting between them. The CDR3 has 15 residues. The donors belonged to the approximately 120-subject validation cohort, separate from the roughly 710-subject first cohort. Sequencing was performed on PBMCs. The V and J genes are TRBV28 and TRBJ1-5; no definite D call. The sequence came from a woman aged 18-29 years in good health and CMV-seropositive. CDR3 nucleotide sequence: TGTGCCAGCACCCTACGTACGGGTAGCAATCAGCCCCAGCATTTT. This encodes CASTLRTGSNQPQHF.